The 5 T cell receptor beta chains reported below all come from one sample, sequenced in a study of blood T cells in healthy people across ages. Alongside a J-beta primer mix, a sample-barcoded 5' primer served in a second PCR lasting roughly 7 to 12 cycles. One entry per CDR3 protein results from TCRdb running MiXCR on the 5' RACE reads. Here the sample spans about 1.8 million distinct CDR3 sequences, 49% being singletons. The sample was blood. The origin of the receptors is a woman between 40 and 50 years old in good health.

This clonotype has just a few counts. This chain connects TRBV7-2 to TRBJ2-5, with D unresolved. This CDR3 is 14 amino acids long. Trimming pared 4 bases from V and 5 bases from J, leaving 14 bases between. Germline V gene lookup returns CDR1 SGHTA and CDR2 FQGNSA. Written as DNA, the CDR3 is TGTGCCAGCAGCTCCTACCTCGGGCCGGAGACCCAGTACTTC. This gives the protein CASSSYLGPETQYF.

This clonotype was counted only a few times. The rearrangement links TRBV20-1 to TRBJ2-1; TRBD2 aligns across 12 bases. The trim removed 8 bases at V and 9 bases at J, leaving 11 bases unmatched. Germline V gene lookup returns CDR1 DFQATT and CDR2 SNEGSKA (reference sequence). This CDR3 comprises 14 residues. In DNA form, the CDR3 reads TGCAGTCTCACGCGACTAGCGGGGGTGGGTGAGCAGTTCTTC. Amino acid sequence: CSLTRLAGVGEQFF.

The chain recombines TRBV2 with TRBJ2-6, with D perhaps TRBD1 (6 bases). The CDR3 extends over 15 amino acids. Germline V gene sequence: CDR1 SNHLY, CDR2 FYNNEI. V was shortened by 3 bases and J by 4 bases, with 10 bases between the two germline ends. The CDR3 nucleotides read TGTGCCAGCAGTGATAGGGGGATCGGGGCCAACGTCCTGACTTTC. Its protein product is CASSDRGIGANVLTF.

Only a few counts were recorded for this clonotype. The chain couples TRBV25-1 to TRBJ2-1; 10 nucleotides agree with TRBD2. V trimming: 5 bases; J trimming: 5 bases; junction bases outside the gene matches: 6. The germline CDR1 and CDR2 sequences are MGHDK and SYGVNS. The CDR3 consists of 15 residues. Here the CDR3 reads CASSPTSGRNNEQFF. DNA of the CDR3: TGTGCCAGCAGTCCGACTAGCGGGCGCAACAATGAGCAGTTCTTC.

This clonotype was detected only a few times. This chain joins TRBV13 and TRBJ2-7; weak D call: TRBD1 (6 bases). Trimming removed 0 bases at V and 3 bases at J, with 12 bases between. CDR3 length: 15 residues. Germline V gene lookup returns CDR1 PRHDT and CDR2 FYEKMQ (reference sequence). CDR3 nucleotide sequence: TGTGCCAGCAGCTTAGGCATCGGACAGAGCTACGAGCAGTACTTC. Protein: CASSLGIGQSYEQYF.